Each of the 3 T cell receptor beta chains below was sequenced from the same sample in a study of siplizumab effects on memory and regulatory T cells. Profiling relied on immunoSEQ multiplex PCR, and the TCRdb table lists in-frame clones only, not all of them. The sample carries tens of thousands of clones, 95% recorded once. Material: CD8+ T cells sorted from blood. Receptors were obtained from a human donor in good health.

This chain connects TRBV28 to TRBJ1-5; D is undetermined. The V end was cut by 3 bases, the J end by 2 bases, with 8 bases between. Germline CDR1 reads MDHEN; CDR2 reads SYDVKM. This CDR3 contains 14 residues. The CDR3 spells CASSLQVGNQPQHF. CDR3 bases: TGTGCCAGCAGTTTGCAGGTTGGCAATCAGCCCCAGCATTTT.

This clone is a singleton in its sample. The chain recombines TRBV7-9 with TRBJ2-1, with 7 bases that match TRBD2. Unmatched junction bases numbered 5, after V lost 1 base and J lost 5 bases. This CDR3 spans 15 amino acids. Germline V gene data show CDR1 as SEHNR and CDR2 as FQNEAQ (reference sequence). The CDR3 sequence is CASSLVLAVHNEQFF. CDR3 DNA: TGTGCCAGCAGCTTAGTCCTAGCGGTGCACAATGAGCAGTTCTTC.

This chain joins TRBV19 and TRBJ2-7, with 8 bases lining up with TRBD2. The CDR3 is 15 amino acids. V trimming: 5 bases; J trimming: 4 bases; junction bases outside the gene matches: 10. CDR1 and CDR2 from the germline V gene are LNHDA and SQIVND (reference sequence). CDR3 coding DNA: TGTGCCAGTAGTGCCATGCCGGGACTAGTTTACGAGCAGTACTTC. It codes for CASSAMPGLVYEQYF.